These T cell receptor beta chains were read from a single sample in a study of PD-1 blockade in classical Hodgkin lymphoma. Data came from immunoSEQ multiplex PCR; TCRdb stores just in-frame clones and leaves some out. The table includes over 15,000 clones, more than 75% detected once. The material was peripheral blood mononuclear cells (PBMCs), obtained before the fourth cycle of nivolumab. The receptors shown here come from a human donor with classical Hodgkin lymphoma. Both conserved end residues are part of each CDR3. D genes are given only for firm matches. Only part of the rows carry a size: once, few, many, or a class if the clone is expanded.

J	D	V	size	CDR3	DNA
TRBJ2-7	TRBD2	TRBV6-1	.	CASYDGGFFYEQYF	TGTGCCAGTTACGACGGGGGGTTCTTCTACGAGCAGTACTTC
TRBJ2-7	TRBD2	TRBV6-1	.	CASSEAAGGSRGYEQYF	TGTGCCAGCAGTGAAGCGGCGGGGGGGTCCCGGGGCTACGAGCAGTACTTC
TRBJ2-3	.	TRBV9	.	CASSVGAHTDTQYF	TGTGCCAGCAGCGTAGGGGCTCACACAGATACGCAGTATTTT
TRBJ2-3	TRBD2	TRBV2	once	CASSPLAGAGDTQYF	TGTGCCAGCAGTCCACTAGCGGGAGCGGGAGATACGCAGTATTTT
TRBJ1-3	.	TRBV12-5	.	CASGAPVLSSGNTIYF	TGTGCTAGTGGTGCGCCAGTCCTGAGCTCTGGAAACACCATATATTTT
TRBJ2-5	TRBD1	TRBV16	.	CASSPGQQETQYF	TGTGCCAGCAGCCCGGGACAGCAAGAGACCCAGTACTTC
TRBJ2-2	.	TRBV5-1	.	CASSLAPMGVGTGELFF	TGCGCCAGCAGCTTGGCCCCAATGGGGGTGGGCACCGGGGAGCTGTTTTTT
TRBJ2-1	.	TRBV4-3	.	CASSLGGQLDEQFF	TGCGCCAGCAGCCTTGGGGGCCAGCTTGATGAGCAGTTCTTC
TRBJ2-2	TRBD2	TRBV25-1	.	CASRATGLAVNTGELFF	TGTGCCAGCAGAGCGACAGGACTAGCGGTGAACACCGGGGAGCTGTTTTTT
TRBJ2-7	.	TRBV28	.	CASSSSTGRSYEQYF	TGTGCCAGCAGTTCCTCGACAGGGAGGTCCTACGAGCAGTACTTC
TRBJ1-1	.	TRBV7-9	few	CASSPPSAFF	TGTGCCAGCAGCCCTCCTTCAGCTTTCTTT
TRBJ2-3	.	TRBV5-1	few	CASSLDGVGTDTQYF	TGCGCCAGCAGCTTGGATGGGGTGGGCACAGATACGCAGTATTTT
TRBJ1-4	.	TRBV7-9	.	CASSPRQGDSEKLFF	TGTGCCAGCAGCCCCCGCCAGGGTGATAGTGAAAAACTGTTTTTT
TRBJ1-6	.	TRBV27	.	CASSSTGVNSPLHF	TGTGCCAGCAGTTCAACCGGGGTGAATTCACCCCTCCACTTT
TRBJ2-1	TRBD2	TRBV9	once	CASSVLGGAGSYNEQFF	TGTGCCAGCAGCGTCCTGGGAGGGGCGGGGTCCTACAATGAGCAGTTCTTC
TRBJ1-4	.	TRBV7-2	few	CASSLAARNEKLFF	TGTGCCAGCAGCTTAGCGGCGCGCAATGAAAAACTGTTTTTT
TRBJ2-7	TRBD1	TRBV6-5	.	CASRTGVEQYF	TGTGCCAGCAGGACAGGGGTCGAGCAGTACTTC
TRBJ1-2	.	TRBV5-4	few	CASSKDTNYGYTF	TGTGCCAGCAGCAAAGACACAAACTATGGCTACACCTTC
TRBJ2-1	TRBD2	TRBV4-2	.	CASSHDSGGTYNEQFF	TGTGCCAGCAGCCATGATAGCGGGGGGACCTACAATGAGCAGTTCTTC
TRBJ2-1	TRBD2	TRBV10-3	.	CAISESGSGGLYNEQFF	TGTGCCATCAGTGAGTCGGGTAGCGGGGGACTCTACAATGAGCAGTTCTTC
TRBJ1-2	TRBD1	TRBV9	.	CASSAQGARNGYTF	TGTGCCAGCAGCGCACAGGGGGCGCGGAATGGCTACACCTTC
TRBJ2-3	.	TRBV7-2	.	CASSLDGSTDTQYF	TGTGCCAGCAGCTTAGACGGGAGCACAGATACGCAGTATTTT
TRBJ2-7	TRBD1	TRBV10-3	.	CAISDSRDRGGSEQYF	TGTGCCATCAGTGACTCCCGGGACAGGGGCGGTAGTGAGCAGTACTTC
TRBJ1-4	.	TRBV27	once	CASSLYRGVFGEKLFF	TGTGCCAGCAGTTTGTATCGGGGAGTGTTTGGTGAAAAACTGTTTTTT
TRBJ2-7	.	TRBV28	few	CASSPTNYRAGVDPF	TGTGCCAGCAGTCCAACCAATTATAGGGCAGGGGTGGACCCCTTC
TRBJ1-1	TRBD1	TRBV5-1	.	CASSSQPRTGPGTEAFF	TGCGCCAGCAGCTCCCAACCCCGGACAGGGCCGGGCACTGAAGCTTTCTTT
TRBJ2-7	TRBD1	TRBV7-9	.	CASSLYRDRGSYEQYF	TGTGCCAGCAGCTTATACCGGGACAGGGGCTCCTACGAGCAGTACTTC
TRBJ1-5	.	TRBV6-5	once	CASSPLTGYNQPQHF	TGTGCCAGCAGTCCCCTTACAGGGTACAATCAGCCCCAGCATTTT